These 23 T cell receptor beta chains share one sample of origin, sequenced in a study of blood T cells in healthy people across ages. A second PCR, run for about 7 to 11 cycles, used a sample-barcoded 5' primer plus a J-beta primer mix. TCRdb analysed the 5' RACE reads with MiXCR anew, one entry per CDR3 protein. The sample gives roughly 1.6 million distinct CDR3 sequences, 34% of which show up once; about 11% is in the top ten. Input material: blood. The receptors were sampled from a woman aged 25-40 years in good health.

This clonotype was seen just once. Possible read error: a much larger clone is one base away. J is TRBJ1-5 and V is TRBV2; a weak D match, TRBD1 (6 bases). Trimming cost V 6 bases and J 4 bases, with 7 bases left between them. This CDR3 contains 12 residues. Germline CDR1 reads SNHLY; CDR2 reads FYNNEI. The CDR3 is CASRDRNQPQHF. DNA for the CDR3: TGTGCCAGCAGAGACAGGAATCAGCCCCAGCATTTT.

The CDR3 coding sequence is TGTGCCAGCAGCATTACCGGGACAGGGGGCTATGGCTACGAGCAGTACTTC. Translating it yields CASSITGTGGYGYEQYF. V usage is TRBV7-6 and J usage is TRBJ2-7; the match to TRBD1 covers 12 bases. The CDR3 consists of 17 residues. Germline V gene data show CDR1 as SGHVS and CDR2 as FNYEAQ. The J segment lost 3 bases and the V segment lost 5 bases, leaving 11 bases of the junction unmatched.

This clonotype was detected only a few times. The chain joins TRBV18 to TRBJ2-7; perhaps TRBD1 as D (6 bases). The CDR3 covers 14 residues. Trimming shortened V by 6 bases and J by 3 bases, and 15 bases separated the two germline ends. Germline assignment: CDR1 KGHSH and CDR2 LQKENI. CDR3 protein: CASSPGTRGYEQYF. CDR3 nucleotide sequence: TGTGCCAGCTCCCCTGGAACCAGGGGCTACGAGCAGTACTTC.

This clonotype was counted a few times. CDR3 DNA: TGTGCCAGCAGTAACCCCAGGGACGGTAGCACAGATACGCAGTATTTT. As protein: CASSNPRDGSTDTQYF. This rearrangement joins TRBV28 to TRBJ2-3; the D call may be TRBD1 or TRBD2 (5 bases each). Per germline, CDR1 MDHEN and CDR2 SYDVKM. This CDR3 is built from 16 residues. Trimming left V 5 bases short and J 0 bases short, with 15 bases between.

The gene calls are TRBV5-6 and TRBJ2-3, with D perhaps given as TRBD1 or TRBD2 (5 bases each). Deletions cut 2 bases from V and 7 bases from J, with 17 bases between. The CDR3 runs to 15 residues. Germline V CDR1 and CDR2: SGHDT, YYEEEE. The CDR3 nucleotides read TGTGCCAGCAGCTTTGGGACCCGCTCGGTCTATACGCAGTATTTT. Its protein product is CASSFGTRSVYTQYF. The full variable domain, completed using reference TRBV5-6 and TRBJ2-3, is DAGVTQSPTHLIKTRGQQVTLRCSPKSGHDTVSWYQQALGQGPQFIFQYYEEEERQRGNFPDRFSGHQFPNYSSELNVNALLLGDSALYLCASSFGTRSVYTQYFGPGTRLTVL.

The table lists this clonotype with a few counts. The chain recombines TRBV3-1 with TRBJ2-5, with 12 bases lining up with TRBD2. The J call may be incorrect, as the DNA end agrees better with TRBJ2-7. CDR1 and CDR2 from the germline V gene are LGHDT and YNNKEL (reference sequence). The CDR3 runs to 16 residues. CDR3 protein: CASSPGLAGRRYEQYF. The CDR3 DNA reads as TGTGCCAGCAGCCCAGGACTAGCGGGGCGTCGCTACGAGCAGTACTTC.

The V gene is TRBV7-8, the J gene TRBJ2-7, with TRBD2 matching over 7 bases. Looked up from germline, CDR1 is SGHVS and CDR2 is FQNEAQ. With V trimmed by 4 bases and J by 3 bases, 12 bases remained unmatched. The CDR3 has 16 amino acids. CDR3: CASSWGTSGIDYEQYF. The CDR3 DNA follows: TGTGCCAGCAGCTGGGGTACCAGCGGGATCGACTACGAGCAGTACTTC.

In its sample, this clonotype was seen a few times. The CDR3 loop reads CASYPGTPGGETQYF. The CDR3 DNA reads as TGTGCCAGCTACCCCGGGACACCGGGGGGGGAGACCCAGTACTTC. The V gene is TRBV27, the J gene TRBJ2-5; 8 positions agree with TRBD2. The CDR3 consists of 15 residues. The V and J ends lost 8 bases and 5 bases, in that order; junction bases with no gene match: 13. Germline V gene data show CDR1 as MNHEY and CDR2 as SMNVEV (reference sequence).

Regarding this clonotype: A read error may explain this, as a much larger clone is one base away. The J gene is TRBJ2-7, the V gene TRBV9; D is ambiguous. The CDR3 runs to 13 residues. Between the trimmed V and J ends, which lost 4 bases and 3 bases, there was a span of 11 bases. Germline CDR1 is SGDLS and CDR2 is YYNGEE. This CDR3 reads CASSSRMSYEQYF. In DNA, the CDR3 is TGTGCCAGCAGCTCAAGAATGAGCTACGAGCAGTACTTC.

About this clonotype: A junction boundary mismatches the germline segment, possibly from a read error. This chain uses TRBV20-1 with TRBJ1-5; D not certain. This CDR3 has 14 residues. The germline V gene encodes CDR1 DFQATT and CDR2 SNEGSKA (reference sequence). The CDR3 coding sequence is TGCAGTGCTAGTGCAATTAATAGCAATCAGCTCCAGCATTTT. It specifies CSASAINSNQLQHF.

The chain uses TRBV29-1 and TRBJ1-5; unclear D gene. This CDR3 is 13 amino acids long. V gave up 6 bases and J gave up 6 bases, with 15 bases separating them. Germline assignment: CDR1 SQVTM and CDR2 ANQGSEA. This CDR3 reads CSVRAGNSQPQHF. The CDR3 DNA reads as TGCAGCGTGAGAGCCGGGAATAGTCAGCCCCAGCATTTT.

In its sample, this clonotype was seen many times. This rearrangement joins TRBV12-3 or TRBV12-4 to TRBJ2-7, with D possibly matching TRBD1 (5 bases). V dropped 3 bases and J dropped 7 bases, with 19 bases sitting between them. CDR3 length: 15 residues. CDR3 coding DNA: TGTGCCAGCAGTTTTGGAGCAGGGCAGTTGTGGGAGCAGTACTTC. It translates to CASSFGAGQLWEQYF.

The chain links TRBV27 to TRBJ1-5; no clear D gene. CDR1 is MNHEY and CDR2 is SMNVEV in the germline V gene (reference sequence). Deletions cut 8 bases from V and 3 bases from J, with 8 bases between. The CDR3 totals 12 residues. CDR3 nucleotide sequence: TGTGCCAGCGGACGCTACAATCAGCCCCAGCATTTT. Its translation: CASGRYNQPQHF.

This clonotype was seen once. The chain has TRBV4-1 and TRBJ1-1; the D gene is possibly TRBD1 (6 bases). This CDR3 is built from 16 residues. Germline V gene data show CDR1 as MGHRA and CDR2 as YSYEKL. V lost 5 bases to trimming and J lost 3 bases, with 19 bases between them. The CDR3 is CASSFLLGGADTEAFF. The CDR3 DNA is TGCGCCAGCAGCTTCCTCCTGGGGGGGGCGGACACTGAAGCTTTCTTT.

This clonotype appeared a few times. Written as DNA, the CDR3 is TGCGCCAGCAGCCAAGAAGCCTCCGTGAACACTGAAGCTTTCTTT. It translates to CASSQEASVNTEAFF. This chain joins TRBV4-1 and TRBJ1-1; D is unresolved. Germline-derived CDR1 and CDR2 are MGHRA and YSYEKL. The V and J ends lost 0 bases and 0 bases respectively, with 8 bases between them. The CDR3 extends over 15 amino acids.

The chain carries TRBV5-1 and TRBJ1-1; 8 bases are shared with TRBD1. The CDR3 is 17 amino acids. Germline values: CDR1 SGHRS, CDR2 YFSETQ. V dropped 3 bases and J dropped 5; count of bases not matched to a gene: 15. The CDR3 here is CASSYYRGANLGTEAFF. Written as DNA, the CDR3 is TGCGCCAGCAGCTACTACAGGGGGGCGAACCTCGGGACTGAAGCTTTCTTT.

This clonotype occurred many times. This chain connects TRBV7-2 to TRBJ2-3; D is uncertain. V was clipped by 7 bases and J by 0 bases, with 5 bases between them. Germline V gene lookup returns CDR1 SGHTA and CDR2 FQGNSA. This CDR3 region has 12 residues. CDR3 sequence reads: CASTRSTDTQYF. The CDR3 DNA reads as TGTGCCAGCACCAGAAGCACAGATACGCAGTATTTT.

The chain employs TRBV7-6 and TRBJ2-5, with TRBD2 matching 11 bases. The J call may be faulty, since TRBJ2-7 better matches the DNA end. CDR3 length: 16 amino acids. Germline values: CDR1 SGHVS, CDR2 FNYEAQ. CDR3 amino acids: CASSSGGTSGRYEQYF. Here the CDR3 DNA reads TGTGCCAGCAGCTCAGGGGGTACTAGCGGGAGATACGAGCAGTACTTC.

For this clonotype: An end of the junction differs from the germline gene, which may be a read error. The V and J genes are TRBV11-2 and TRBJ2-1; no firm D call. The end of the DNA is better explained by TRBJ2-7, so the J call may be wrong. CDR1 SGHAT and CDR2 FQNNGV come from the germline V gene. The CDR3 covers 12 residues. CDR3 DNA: TGTGCCGGCAGCCTGCCAACCTACGAGCAGTACTTC. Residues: CAGSLPTYEQYF.

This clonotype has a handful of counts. CDR3 residues: CASSSGLAGGPRDTQYF. The CDR3 DNA reads TGTGCCAGCAGCTCCGGACTAGCGGGGGGTCCCCGAGATACGCAGTATTTT. The rearrangement joins TRBV7-8 to TRBJ2-3; TRBD2 aligns across 14 bases. CDR1 is SGHVS, CDR2 FQNEAQ, per germline. Trimming took 4 bases from V and 5 from J; bases not matched to a gene: 8. This CDR3 comprises 17 residues.

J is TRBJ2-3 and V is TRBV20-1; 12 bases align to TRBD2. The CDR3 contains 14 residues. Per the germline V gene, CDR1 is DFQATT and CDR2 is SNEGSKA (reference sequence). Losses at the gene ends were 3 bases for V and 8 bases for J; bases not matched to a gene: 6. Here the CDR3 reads CSASGLAGFRTQYF. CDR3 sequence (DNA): TGCAGTGCTAGTGGACTAGCGGGATTTCGTACGCAGTATTTT.

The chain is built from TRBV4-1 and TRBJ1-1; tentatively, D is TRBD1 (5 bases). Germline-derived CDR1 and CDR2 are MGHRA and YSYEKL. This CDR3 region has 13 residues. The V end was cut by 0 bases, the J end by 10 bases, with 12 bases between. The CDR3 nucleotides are TGCGCCAGCAGCCAAGAGTCGCAGGGAAGAGCTTTCTTT. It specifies CASSQESQGRAFF.

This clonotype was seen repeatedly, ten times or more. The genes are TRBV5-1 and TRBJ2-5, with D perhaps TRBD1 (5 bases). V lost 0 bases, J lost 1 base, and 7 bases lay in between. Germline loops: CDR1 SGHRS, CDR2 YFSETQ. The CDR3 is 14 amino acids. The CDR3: CASSLGTLQETQYF. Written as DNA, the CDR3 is TGCGCCAGCAGCTTGGGGACACTCCAAGAGACCCAGTACTTC.